This T cell receptor (beta chain) is drawn from a study of long-term antiretroviral therapy in people with HIV (dated by TCRdb to the early 2020s). Looking at the study overall: The earliest samples were collected approximately a decade before the 2015 WHO recommendation for immediate ART, a period when ART was typically delayed until CD4 counts fell. Among the 30 to 35 participants with HIV, about a dozen were female. A retrospective serial study tested whether ART initiation and durable HIV suppression were associated with changes in peripheral blood TRB repertoire composition and diversity. No cross-contamination during QIAcube processing was shown when test extractions of a monoclonal T-cell line were performed alongside about 30 polyclonal samples. The cohort contributed about 180 cryopreserved PBMC samples from 30 adults with confirmed HIV infection, collected serially over a mean of around 6 years (range 1-12).

To be included, a participant needed at least one PBMC sample from before ART initiation plus at least two post-ART samples. Every participant with HIV received treatment in the United States of America. Cryopreserved samples of about 0.9-11 million PBMC were thawed and washed before DNA extraction. At the time of the earliest PBMC sample for each participant with HIV, ages ranged from about 20 to 54 years. Each participant contributed PBMC samples from 1-4 timepoints before ART initiation and 2-8 timepoints after ART initiation, with a median of 7 samples. For every participant, serial HIV viral load, CD4+ T-cell count, ART history and demographic data were obtained. Using a Qiagen kit on a QIAcube, genomic DNA was extracted from unsorted PBMC, with samples processed in batches of 12. Taken from the germline V gene (reference sequence), the CDR1 and CDR2 loops are GTSNPN and SVGIG. The junction shows trimming of 0 bases on V and 9 bases on J, plus 9 bases between the germline ends. The CDR3 sequence holds 11 residues, the cysteine and phenylalanine included. The sequence is cut down to CDR3 DNA, 33 bases in frame from base 1.

The immunoSEQ hsTCRB v3.0 assay was used at survey level resolution to sequence the TRB variable region. A depth of roughly 35,000-50,000 T-cell genomes per sample was targeted for TRB sequencing. TRB libraries were pooled and sequenced on an Illumina MiSeq using a v3 150-cycle kit. On the authors' methods: Analysis of repertoires was carried out in R inside a reproducible Nextflow workflow spanning QC, data transformation and analysis. LymphoSeq2, an R package for exploring AIRR-Seq data, was used to implement custom analyses. Four samples yielding fewer than 5000 total TRB sequences were excluded, leaving 188 analyzed HIV repertoires. Of the roughly 180 retained HIV repertoires, over 55 were collected before and around 130 after ART initiation. Repertoires were downsampled to 5000 TRB nucleotide sequences, and summary statistics were averaged over 100 downsampling iterations. The analysis kept only TRB sequences whose CDR3 regions were at least seven amino acids long. Diversity was assessed using a clonality score derived from Shannon entropy and using the Gini coefficient. In the repertoire networks, any two of the top 5000 CDR3 amino acid sequences were linked whenever the two sequences differed by an edit distance of one. For TRB CDR3 amino acid sequences, antigen specificity groups and MHC restriction were predicted with GLIPH2. CDR3 amino acid sequences were matched against VDJdb and McPAS-TCR to flag known CMV, EBV, HIV or tissue antigen associations. Pre-ART, post-ART and control groups were compared with Wilcoxon signed-rank tests and Holm-Bonferroni correction. What TCRdb holds here is the immuneACCESS table cut down to in-frame rearrangements. Part of the clones is not present; checked against another copy, under half of the missing clones reflect an unresolved V gene, and the others are unexplained. From that table come the V and J calls and clone size; the DNA was used to work out D and trimming. In this sample the table shows about 28,000 clones, about 77% of which occur a single time. Approximately 9.4% of the sample is taken by the ten largest.

Points the paper makes about the study in general: A significant increase in TRB diversity was found to be associated with ART initiation, although TRB diversity was observed to remain significantly below that of transplant donor controls even after long-term ART. Narrower CDR3 length ranges were observed in HIV repertoires than in controls, and an antigen-experienced repertoire with only a slight naive shift after ART was suggested by the network structure. Because PBMC availability was limited, only the TCR beta chain was sequenced, with no alpha chain pairing. Samples dated from the mid-2000s to the late 2010s, and the ART regimens used may be less effective than current ones. Expanded TRB clones identified before ART initiation dominated the repertoire across all time points, though the dominance fluctuated and decreased in many PLHIV after ART. Unsorted PBMC were profiled instead of sorted CD4+ and CD8+ T cells because pre-ART samples had limited cell numbers. Inferences about post-ART repertoire changes were limited because no data were available on ART adherence, viral resistance or therapy changes.

Turning to this clone: Its antigen is currently not known. No clone much larger than this one lies a single base away; base qualities are absent.

The chain employs TRBV30 and TRBJ2-7; the D gene may be TRBD1 or TRBD2, since each aligns over 5 bases. The origin of this receptor is a man aged 18 to 29 with HIV. The input for sequencing was unsorted PBMCs, taken 1.5 years before starting antiretroviral therapy. Read as DNA, the sequence is TGTGCCTGGAGTGTAGGGACCCTGCAGTACTTC. This codes for CAWSVGTLQYF. Full variable domain (CDR3 extended with the reference TRBV30 and TRBJ2-7 proteins): SQTIHQWPATLVQPVGSPLSLECTVEGTSNPNLYWYRQAAGRGLQLLFYSVGIGQISSEVPQNLSASRPQDRQFILSSKKLLLSDSGFYLCAWSVGTLQYFGPGTRLTVT.